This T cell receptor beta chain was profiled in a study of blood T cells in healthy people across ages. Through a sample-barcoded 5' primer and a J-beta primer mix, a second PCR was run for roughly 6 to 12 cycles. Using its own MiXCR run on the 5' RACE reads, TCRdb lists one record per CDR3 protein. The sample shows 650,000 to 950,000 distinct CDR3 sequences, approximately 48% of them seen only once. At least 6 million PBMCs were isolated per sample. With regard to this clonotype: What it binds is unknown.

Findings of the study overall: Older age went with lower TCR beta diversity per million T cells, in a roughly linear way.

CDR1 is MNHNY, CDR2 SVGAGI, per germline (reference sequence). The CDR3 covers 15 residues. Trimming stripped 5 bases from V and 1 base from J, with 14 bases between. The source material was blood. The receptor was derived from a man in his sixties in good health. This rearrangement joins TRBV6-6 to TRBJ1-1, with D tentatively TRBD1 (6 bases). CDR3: CASSQLGTRNTEAFF. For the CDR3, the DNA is TGTGCCAGCAGTCAACTCGGGACAAGGAACACTGAAGCTTTCTTT.